The 2 T cell receptor beta chains below come from one sample, sequenced in a study of T cell responses to AZD1222 COVID-19 vaccine. Data came from immunoSEQ multiplex PCR; TCRdb stores just in-frame clones and leaves some out. The table records approximately 150,000 clones, 92% of them present only once. The specimen was peripheral blood, collected on day 0 of AZD1222 vaccination. Receptor source: an adult in good health.

The CDR3: CATSRDGEKLFF. DNA of the CDR3: TGTGCCACCAGCAGAGATGGGGAAAAACTGTTTTTT. V usage is TRBV15 and J usage is TRBJ1-4; D remains ambiguous. The CDR3 length is 12 residues. V lost 0 bases and J 8 bases, leaving 4 bases between the germline ends. The germline gives CDR1 LNHNV, CDR2 YYDKDF (reference sequence). The full variable domain, with the rest looked up from reference TRBV15 and TRBJ1-4, is DAMVIQNPRYQVTQFGKPVTLSCSQTLNHNVMYWYQQKSSQAPKLLFHYYDKDFNNEADTPDNFQSRRPNTSFCFLDIRSPGLGDTAMYLCATSRDGEKLFFGSGTQLSVL.

The table lists this clone with a count of one. The chain joins TRBV7-8 to TRBJ2-7, with 14 positions matching TRBD2. This CDR3 contains 14 residues. The junction had 0 bases not matched to a gene; V was cut back by 1 base and J by 7 bases. Per germline, CDR1 SGHVS and CDR2 FQNEAQ. CDR3 sequence reads: CASSLGTSGGEQYF. CDR3 in DNA: TGTGCCAGCAGCTTAGGGACTAGCGGGGGGGAGCAGTACTTC.